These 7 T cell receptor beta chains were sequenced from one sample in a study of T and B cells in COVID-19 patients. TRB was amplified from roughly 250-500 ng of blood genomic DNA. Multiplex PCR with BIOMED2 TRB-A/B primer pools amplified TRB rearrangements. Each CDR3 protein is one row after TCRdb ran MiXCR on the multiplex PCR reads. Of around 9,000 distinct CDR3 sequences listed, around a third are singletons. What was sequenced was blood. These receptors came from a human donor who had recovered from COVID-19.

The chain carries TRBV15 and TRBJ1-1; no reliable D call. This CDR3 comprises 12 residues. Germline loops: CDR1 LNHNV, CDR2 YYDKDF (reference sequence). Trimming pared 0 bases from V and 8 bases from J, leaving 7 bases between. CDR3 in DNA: TGTGCCACCAGCAGAGATCAACAGGAAGCTTTCTTT. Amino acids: CATSRDQQEAFF.

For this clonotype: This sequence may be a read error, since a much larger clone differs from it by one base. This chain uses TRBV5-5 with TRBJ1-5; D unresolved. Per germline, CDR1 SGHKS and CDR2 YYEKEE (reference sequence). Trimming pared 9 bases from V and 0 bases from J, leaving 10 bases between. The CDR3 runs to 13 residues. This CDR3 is CANGRDSNQPQHF. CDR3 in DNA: TGTGCCAACGGAAGGGATAGCAATCAGCCCCAGCATTTT.

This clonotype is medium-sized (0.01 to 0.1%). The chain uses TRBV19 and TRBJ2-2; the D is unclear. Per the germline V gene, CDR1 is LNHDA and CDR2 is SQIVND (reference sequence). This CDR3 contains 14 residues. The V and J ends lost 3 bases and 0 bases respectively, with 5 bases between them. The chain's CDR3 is CASSMQPNTGELFF. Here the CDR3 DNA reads TGTGCCAGTAGTATGCAGCCGAACACCGGGGAGCTGTTTTTT.

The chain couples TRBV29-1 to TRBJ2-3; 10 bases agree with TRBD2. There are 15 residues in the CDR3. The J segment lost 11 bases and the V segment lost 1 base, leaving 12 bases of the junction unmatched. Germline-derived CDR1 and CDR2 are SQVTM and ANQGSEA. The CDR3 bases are TGCAGCGTTGAAGGTCTAGCGGGGGCCCCCTTCAGGCAGTATTTT. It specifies CSVEGLAGAPFRQYF.

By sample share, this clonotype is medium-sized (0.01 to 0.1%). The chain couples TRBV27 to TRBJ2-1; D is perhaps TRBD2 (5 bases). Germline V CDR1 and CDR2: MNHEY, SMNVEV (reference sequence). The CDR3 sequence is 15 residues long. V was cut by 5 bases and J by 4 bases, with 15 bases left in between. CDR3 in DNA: TGTGCCAGCAGTCCAGGACTGAGGGTTTACAATGAGCAGTTCTTC. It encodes CASSPGLRVYNEQFF.

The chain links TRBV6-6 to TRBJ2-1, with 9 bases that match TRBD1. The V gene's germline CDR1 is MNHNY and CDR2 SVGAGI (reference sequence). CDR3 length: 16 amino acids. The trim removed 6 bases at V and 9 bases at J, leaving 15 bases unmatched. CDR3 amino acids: CASRRRGQGGQGEQFF. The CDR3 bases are TGTGCCAGCAGACGACGGGGACAGGGAGGGCAAGGTGAGCAGTTCTTC.

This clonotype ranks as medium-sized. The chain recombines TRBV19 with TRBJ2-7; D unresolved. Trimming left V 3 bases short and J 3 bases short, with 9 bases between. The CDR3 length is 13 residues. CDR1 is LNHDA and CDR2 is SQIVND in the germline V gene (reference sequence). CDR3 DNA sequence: TGTGCCAGTAGTATGGGTCTTTACTACGAGCAGTACTTC. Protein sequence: CASSMGLYYEQYF.